This T cell receptor (beta chain) was sequenced for a study of T cells in Graves' hyperthyroidism and ophthalmopathy. Across the whole study: At the time of initial diagnosis and before any treatment, peripheral blood was collected.

This clonotype was detected ten times or more. Its antigen is still unknown. The V and J ends lost 6 bases and 0 bases respectively, with 9 bases between them. Germline V CDR1 and CDR2: SGHNT, YENEEA. CDR3 size: 14 residues. Each diagnosis drew on symptoms, thyroxine, TRAb, thyroid ultrasound and orbital computed tomography findings. The source material, RNA transcripts, was used to amplify TCR beta CDR3 regions. In the first-round RT-PCR of the TCR CDR3, the HTBI primer set was used. One entry per CDR3 protein results from TCRdb running MiXCR on the multiplex PCR reads. This table holds about 460,000 distinct CDR3 sequences, around a fifth found once. Study-level points and caveats: Blood samples included most of the expanded thyroid clonotypes exceeding 0.001.

The V and J genes are TRBV11-3 and TRBJ2-1; D is possibly TRBD1 (5 bases). This clonotype was obtained from a woman between 65 and 79 years old with Graves' ophthalmopathy. The sample consisted of blood. CDR3 coding DNA: TGTGCCAGCAGTTACAGGTCCTCCTACAATGAGCAGTTCTTC. Translating gives CASSYRSSYNEQFF. The entire variable domain, with the rest obtained from reference TRBV11-3 and TRBJ2-1, is as follows: EAGVVQSPRYKIIEKKQPVAFWCNPISGHNTLYWYLQNLGQGPELLIRYENEEAVDDSQLPKDRFSAERLKGVDSTLKIQPAELGDSAVYLCASSYRSSYNEQFFGPGTRLTVL.